A single sample is the source of the 24 T cell receptor beta chains below, sequenced in a study of T-cell memory formation after mild COVID-19. TCRdb passed the 5' RACE reads through MiXCR, listing each CDR3 protein once. The data contain about 290,000 distinct CDR3 sequences, 15% of them seen just once; the ten biggest clones take up more than 20%. Sequencing was carried out using PBMCs or a T cell subset sorted from them (not recorded which). These receptors were collected from a man younger than 30 who had mild COVID-19 (a few samples of this study predate the infection). Cell type and time point are not known.

The chain couples TRBV6-2 or TRBV6-3 to TRBJ2-7; D may be TRBD1 (5 bases). This CDR3 spans 12 amino acids. Germline V gene data show CDR1 as MNHEY and CDR2 as SVGEGT. V lost 5 bases, J lost 3 bases, and 8 bases lay in between. The CDR3 reads CASSTQGYEQYF. The CDR3, as DNA: TGTGCCAGCAGTACTCAGGGCTACGAGCAGTACTTC.

This clonotype was seen a handful of times. The chain has TRBV5-1 and TRBJ2-7, with D maybe TRBD1 (6 bases). Per germline, CDR1 SGHRS and CDR2 YFSETQ. CDR3 length equals 13 residues. V gave up 2 bases and J gave up 5 bases, with 11 bases separating them. CDR3 bases: TGCGCCAGCAGCTTCAGGGGCAACAACGAGCAGTACTTC. Encoded protein: CASSFRGNNEQYF.

This clonotype has just a few counts. This chain connects TRBV7-3 to TRBJ2-3, with D uncertain. Germline V gene lookup returns CDR1 SGHTA and CDR2 FQGTGA. The CDR3 sequence is 14 residues long. Trimming left V 5 bases short and J 2 bases short, with 11 bases between. The CDR3: CASSLKVYTDTQYF. The CDR3 bases are TGTGCCAGCAGCCTAAAGGTTTACACAGATACGCAGTATTTT.

This clonotype was seen a few times. The V and J genes are TRBV19 and TRBJ1-2, with D possibly being TRBD1 (5 bases). CDR1 and CDR2 from the germline V gene are LNHDA and SQIVND (reference sequence). V shed 4 bases and J shed 8 bases, with 14 bases lying between them. This CDR3 comprises 13 residues. This chain's CDR3 is CASSNRGRAGYTF. CDR3 sequence (DNA): TGTGCCAGTAGTAACCGGGGCCGGGCCGGCTACACCTTC.

The V gene is TRBV7-9, the J gene TRBJ1-5; unclear D gene. The CDR3 runs to 17 residues. Germline assignment: CDR1 SEHNR and CDR2 FQNEAQ (reference sequence). Trimming cost V 1 base and J 1 base, with 14 bases left between them. CDR3 coding DNA: TGTGCCAGCAGCTTAGGGTCCGGGATCCCGAGCAATCAGCCCCAGCATTTT. Protein product: CASSLGSGIPSNQPQHF.

The rearrangement uses TRBV10-2 and TRBJ1-6; maybe TRBD1 (6 bases). Per the germline V gene, CDR1 is WSHSY and CDR2 is SAAADI. The CDR3 is 16 amino acids. V lost 9 bases and J lost 9, with 24 bases in between. CDR3 sequence: CASKGRQDSRFSPLHF. The CDR3 bases are TGCGCCAGTAAAGGCCGCCAGGACAGTAGATTTTCACCCCTCCACTTT.

CDR3 in amino acids: CASRGTGSEQFF. CDR3 in DNA: TGTGCCAGCAGGGGGACAGGGTCTGAGCAGTTCTTC. The rearrangement joins TRBV12-3 or TRBV12-4 to TRBJ2-1; 9 bases are a match to TRBD1. This CDR3 has 12 residues. The V and J ends lost 6 bases and 9 bases, in that order; junction bases with no gene match: 3.

This clonotype was detected only a few times. The J gene is TRBJ1-3, the V gene TRBV20-1, with 7 bases aligning to TRBD1. The CDR3 runs 15 residues. V trimming: 2 bases; J trimming: 2 bases; junction bases outside the gene matches: 6. In germline, CDR1 is DFQATT, CDR2 SNEGSKA (reference sequence). The CDR3 DNA reads TGCAGTGCTAGACGCACAGGGGCAACTGGAAACACCATATATTTT. Amino acid sequence: CSARRTGATGNTIYF.

This clonotype was seen more than once but under ten times. CDR3 sequence reads: CASTRGSGSSYNEQFF. As DNA, the CDR3 is TGTGCCAGCACCCGGGGTAGCGGGAGCTCCTACAATGAGCAGTTCTTC. The chain couples TRBV7-2 to TRBJ2-1; TRBD2 agrees at 9 bases. The length of the CDR3 is 16 residues. Germline CDR1 and CDR2: SGHTA and FQGNSA. With 7 bases clipped from V and 0 bases from J, the junction kept 7 bases outside the gene matches.

This clonotype was detected ten times or more. The chain combines TRBV4-3 with TRBJ2-7; no clear D gene. CDR3 length: 15 residues. Per germline, CDR1 LGHNA and CDR2 YSLEER. With 0 bases removed from V and 3 bases from J, the gap between germline ends came to 12 bases. The CDR3 DNA reads TGCGCCAGCAGCCAAGACCCCTCGGGTGGCTACGAGCAGTACTTC. It yields the protein CASSQDPSGGYEQYF.

This clonotype appeared many times. The chain carries TRBV6-5 and TRBJ2-6, with D unclear. V was trimmed by 2 bases and J by 0 bases, leaving 2 bases between them. This CDR3 contains 14 residues. In germline, CDR1 is MNHEY, CDR2 SVGAGI. The CDR3 is CASSYVSGANVLTF. CDR3 bases: TGTGCCAGCAGTTACGTCTCTGGGGCCAACGTCCTGACTTTC.

This chain links TRBV7-9 with TRBJ2-3, with 8 positions matching TRBD1. J was trimmed by 2 bases and V by 2 bases; bases with no gene match: 6. CDR3 length: 16 residues. From germline, CDR1 is SEHNR and CDR2 FQNEAQ (reference sequence). The CDR3 region has the DNA TGTGCCAGCAGCTTAAGTCGGACAGGGCCCACAGATACGCAGTATTTT. It encodes CASSLSRTGPTDTQYF.

This clonotype was counted a few times. The V gene is TRBV7-9, the J gene TRBJ2-1, with TRBD2 matching over 8 bases. With V trimmed by 5 bases and J by 5 bases, 14 bases remained unmatched. The CDR3 spans 17 residues. Germline V CDR1 and CDR2: SEHNR, FQNEAQ (reference sequence). CDR3 region: CASSVLAGFKPNNEQFF. The CDR3, as DNA: TGTGCCAGCAGCGTATTAGCGGGATTTAAACCTAACAATGAGCAGTTCTTC.

The V call is TRBV12-3 or TRBV12-4, the J call TRBJ2-5, with 7 nucleotides matching TRBD2. The CDR3 extends over 16 amino acids. V was pared by 1 base and J by 5 bases, with 10 bases of the junction left unmatched. CDR3 loop: CASSLGGGAIWETQYF. CDR3 nucleotide sequence: TGTGCCAGCAGTTTAGGGGGGGGTGCCATCTGGGAGACCCAGTACTTC.

This clonotype showed up just a few times. V usage is TRBV12-3 or TRBV12-4 and J usage is TRBJ2-3; no reliable D call. CDR3 size: 12 residues. The CDR3 here is CATKKATDTQYF. For the CDR3, the DNA is TGTGCGACCAAAAAGGCCACAGATACGCAGTATTTT.

The table lists this clonotype with many counts. The chain has TRBV20-1 and TRBJ2-3, with 7 bases identical to TRBD2. Germline lookup yields CDR1 DFQATT and CDR2 SNEGSKA (reference sequence). This CDR3 is built from 15 residues. With V trimmed by 3 bases and J by 2 bases, 8 bases remained unmatched. The CDR3: CSASTAAGVTDTQYF. The CDR3 coding sequence is TGCAGTGCTAGTACCGCTGCGGGGGTCACAGATACGCAGTATTTT.

This clonotype appeared many times. The chain recombines TRBV7-2 with TRBJ1-2, with D possibly TRBD1 on 5 matching bases. From germline, CDR1 is SGHTA and CDR2 FQGNSA. The CDR3 totals 13 residues. The V gene lost 2 bases and the J gene lost 8 bases, with 12 bases spanning the gap. The CDR3 nucleotides read TGTGCCAGCAGCTTAAACGGGGCTCGAGGCTACACCTTC. Encoded protein: CASSLNGARGYTF.

V gene TRBV7-8 combines with J gene TRBJ1-1; weak D call: TRBD1 (5 bases). This CDR3 comprises 15 residues. V was cut by 5 bases and J by 2 bases, with 15 bases left in between. Germline V CDR1 and CDR2: SGHVS, FQNEAQ. DNA of the CDR3: TGTGCCAGCAGCCCAGGACCGGGGGTTAACACTGAAGCTTTCTTT. This gives the protein CASSPGPGVNTEAFF.

This clonotype occurred a few times. The chain joins TRBV2 to TRBJ2-1; the D gene is possibly TRBD1 (6 bases). This CDR3 spans 14 amino acids. With 8 bases removed from V and 9 bases from J, the gap between germline ends came to 20 bases. Germline lookup yields CDR1 SNHLY and CDR2 FYNNEI. The CDR3 bases are TGTGCCAGCCCCCCGGGACAAGACCCTGGTGAGCAGTTCTTC. Translated: CASPPGQDPGEQFF.

In its sample, this clonotype was seen many times. CDR3 region: CATGTGDTGELFF. CDR3 in DNA: TGTGCCACCGGGACAGGGGACACCGGGGAGCTGTTTTTT. The rearrangement links TRBV24-1 to TRBJ2-2, with 10 bases fitting TRBD1. Germline trimming cut 9 bases from V and 3 bases from J; bases unmatched to any gene: 0. Germline CDR1 and CDR2: KGHDR and SFDVKD. CDR3 size: 13 residues.

This chain uses TRBV10-3 with TRBJ2-1, with a tentative D call TRBD1 (6 bases). Trimming pared 6 bases from V and 7 bases from J, leaving 19 bases between. From germline, CDR1 is ENHRY and CDR2 SYGVKD. CDR3 length equals 15 residues. The CDR3 DNA is TGTGCCATCAGGCCTGGGACCAGCAGGGGAAATGAGCAGTTCTTC. Amino acids: CAIRPGTSRGNEQFF.

The sample holds a few counts of this clonotype. The V gene is TRBV5-1, the J gene TRBJ2-1; D is undetermined. Germline V gene data show CDR1 as SGHRS and CDR2 as YFSETQ. The length of the CDR3 is 14 residues. V gave up 4 bases and J gave up 7 bases, with 15 bases separating them. This CDR3 reads CASSLPVGYNEQFF. The CDR3, as DNA: TGCGCCAGCAGCCTTCCCGTCGGGTATAATGAGCAGTTCTTC. Based on the CDR3 plus reference TRBV5-1 and TRBJ2-1, the full variable domain is KAGVTQTPRYLIKTRGQQVTLSCSPISGHRSVSWYQQTPGQGLQFLFEYFSETQRNKGNFPGRFSGRQFSNSRSEMNVSTLELGDSALYLCASSLPVGYNEQFFGPGTRLTVL.

This chain uses TRBV7-2 with TRBJ2-3; D is unclear. Looked up from germline, CDR1 is SGHTA and CDR2 is FQGNSA. CDR3 length equals 17 residues. Trimming pared 2 bases from V and 0 bases from J, leaving 15 bases between. DNA for the CDR3: TGTGCCAGCAGCTTATGGTCGAACACGGACAGCACAGATACGCAGTATTTT. This codes for CASSLWSNTDSTDTQYF.

This clonotype has only a few counts. The chain employs TRBV7-9 and TRBJ2-2, with a possible D match to TRBD2 (6 bases). The CDR3 sequence is 17 residues long. Germline CDR1 SEHNR, CDR2 FQNEAQ (reference sequence). Trimming shortened V by 5 bases and J by 4 bases, and 20 bases separated the two germline ends. The CDR3 protein is CASSPGWIADLTGELFF. The DNA for the CDR3 is TGTGCCAGCAGCCCCGGGTGGATAGCGGACCTCACCGGGGAGCTGTTTTTT.